The sample holds many counts of the clone carrying this T cell receptor (beta chain). Its target is unknown. Amplification of TCR beta CDR3 regions used RNA as the template. In the first-round RT-PCR of the TCR CDR3, the HTBI primer set was used. TCRdb reprocessed the multiplex PCR reads via MiXCR and lists one record per CDR3 protein. This table holds over 650,000 distinct CDR3 sequences, about 45% found once. The CDR3 has 16 amino acids. The junction had 4 bases not matched to a gene; V was cut back by 2 bases and J by 1 base. The V gene's germline CDR1 is SEHNR and CDR2 FQNEAQ (reference sequence). The data were obtained in a study of T cells in Graves' hyperthyroidism and ophthalmopathy. General study results and limits: Progression to ophthalmopathy was predicted a median of 6.5 months early. Stable hyperthyroidism was told apart from ophthalmopathy by a model built on 13 V-J features. Most expanded thyroid clonotypes above 0.001 recurred in blood.

The material sequenced was peripheral blood or thyroid tissue (not recorded which). This sequence originates from an adult man with Graves' disease, either hyperthyroidism or ophthalmopathy (not recorded which). The chain combines TRBV7-9 with TRBJ2-7; 11 bases match TRBD2. The CDR3: CASSLSSSGRSYEQYF. CDR3 sequence (DNA): TGTGCCAGCAGCTTAAGCTCTAGCGGGAGGTCCTACGAGCAGTACTTC.